Below, one TCR beta chain is given with its context. Its target is not known. CDR3 length: 12 amino acids. CDR1 and CDR2 from the germline V gene are MNHNS and SASEGT. The V end lost 2 bases, the J end lost 5 bases, and 5 bases lay between the germline ends. Some clones are missing from TCRdb's copy, which holds only in-frame ones; the method was immunoSEQ multiplex PCR. The sample includes about 2.4 million clones, around 94% seen only once; the top ten take over 0.12%. The sample belongs to a study of shared clonotypes between healthy human individuals. Findings and caveats of the study: Specimens sampled were limited to blood, with tissue repertoires likely differing. Naive subsets generally had larger estimated richness than memory subsets.

The receptor was derived from a man aged 18 to 30 in good health. Sequenced: naive CD4+ T cells sorted from blood. The subset here: CD45RA+ positively selected. The chain employs TRBV6-1 and TRBJ2-3; no firm D call. CDR3 loop: CASSEWVDTQYF. The CDR3 bases are TGTGCCAGCAGTGAATGGGTAGATACGCAGTATTTT.